The 22 T cell receptor beta chains reported below all come from one sample, sequenced in a study of T cell changes during pregnancy in multiple sclerosis (dated by TCRdb to about 2019). The library was obtained by the immunoSEQ multiplex PCR assay. TCRdb stores this immuneACCESS table with in-frame sequences only. Part of the clones is absent; in the studies checked, under half of the shortfall reflects unresolved V genes, and no reason is known for the rest. Present in this sample are 65,000 to 75,000 clones, 90% to 95% of which were seen just once. The top ten hold approximately 1.5% of the sample. Sequenced material: peripheral blood, taken in the third trimester of pregnancy. The receptors were sampled from a female donor in good health, enrolled as a control in a pregnancy study.

A single count supports this clone. V gene TRBV2 combines with J gene TRBJ2-7; 10 bases map to TRBD1. CDR3 size: 15 residues. Germline values: CDR1 SNHLY, CDR2 FYNNEI. Trimming took 6 bases from V and 6 from J; bases not matched to a gene: 11. The CDR3 spells CASRETGTGVGEQYF. As DNA, the CDR3 is TGTGCCAGCAGGGAAACCGGGACAGGGGTTGGCGAGCAGTACTTC.

As to this clone: At one end, the junction sequence differs from germline, possibly due to a read error. V is TRBV18 and J is TRBJ1-2; 8 nucleotides match TRBD1. Germline V CDR1 and CDR2: KGHSH, LQKENI. The CDR3 totals 12 residues. The CDR3, as DNA: TGTGCCAGCTCGCCCAGACAGGGGCTTGGCTCTTTC. The encoded protein is CASSPRQGLGSF.

V usage is TRBV7-2 and J usage is TRBJ2-5; weak D call: TRBD1 (6 bases). Germline-derived CDR1 and CDR2 are SGHTA and FQGNSA. V dropped 5 bases and J dropped 5 bases, with 15 bases sitting between them. The CDR3 is 14 residues long. Here the CDR3 DNA reads TGTGCCAGCAGCCCGCGGACAGCAGGGGAGACCCAGTACTTC. Translated, it gives CASSPRTAGETQYF.

This chain links TRBV7-6 with TRBJ1-1, with D possibly TRBD1 on 6 matching bases. CDR3 length equals 15 residues. The germline V and J ends were trimmed by 4 bases and 1 base, with 13 bases remaining between them. Germline V gene sequence: CDR1 SGHVS, CDR2 FNYEAQ. Written as DNA, the CDR3 is TGTGCCAGCAGCTCCGTTGGGGGGGCGAACACTGAAGCTTTCTTT. Translation gives CASSSVGGANTEAFF.

CDR3 in DNA: TGTGCCAGCAGTCCCCCGGGACAGGGGAACACTGAAGCTTTCTTT. Protein sequence: CASSPPGQGNTEAFF. The V and J genes are TRBV6-5 and TRBJ1-1, with 9 positions matching TRBD1. CDR3 length: 15 residues. Trimming cost V 5 bases and J 1 base; bases outside gene matches: 5. CDR1 is MNHEY and CDR2 is SVGAGI in the germline V gene.

This clone was seen only once. This chain joins TRBV9 and TRBJ1-2; D not resolved. The CDR3 length is 14 residues. Trimming shortened V by 2 bases and J by 2 bases, and 10 bases separated the two germline ends. Germline CDR1 is SGDLS and CDR2 is YYNGEE. This chain's CDR3 is CASSVGINNYGYTF. Written as DNA, the CDR3 is TGTGCCAGCAGCGTCGGGATAAACAACTATGGCTACACCTTC.

V usage is TRBV4-3 and J usage is TRBJ1-6, with D possibly TRBD1 on 5 matching bases. The V end lost 1 base, the J end lost 7 bases, and 11 bases lay between the germline ends. The CDR3 runs to 15 residues. Looked up from germline, CDR1 is LGHNA and CDR2 is YSLEER. The chain's CDR3 is CASSQGRGYNSPLHF. CDR3 in DNA: TGCGCCAGCAGCCAAGGGCGGGGCTACAATTCACCCCTCCACTTT.

The V gene is TRBV5-6, the J gene TRBJ2-1; D is possibly TRBD2 (7 bases). Germline V gene data show CDR1 as SGHDT and CDR2 as YYEEEE. CDR3 size: 14 residues. Trimming stripped 2 bases from V and 7 bases from J, with 13 bases between. CDR3 nucleotides: TGTGCCAGCAGCTTTGGGGGGGGCGTAAATGAGCAGTTCTTC. This sequence encodes CASSFGGGVNEQFF.

This chain connects TRBV7-6 to TRBJ2-1; 9 nucleotides agree with TRBD1. V trimming: 4 bases; J trimming: 0 bases; junction bases outside the gene matches: 13. From germline, CDR1 is SGHVS and CDR2 FNYEAQ. CDR3 length: 19 residues. The CDR3 loop reads CASSSRGQGSPSSYNEQFF. CDR3 nucleotides: TGTGCCAGCAGCTCTCGAGGACAGGGGTCTCCGAGCTCCTACAATGAGCAGTTCTTC.

V and J are TRBV18 and TRBJ2-7; D not resolved. The CDR3 consists of 12 residues. The V gene lost 6 bases and the J gene lost 0 bases, with 6 bases spanning the gap. From germline, CDR1 is KGHSH and CDR2 LQKENI. In nucleotides, the CDR3 is TGTGCCAGCTCCCCTAGCTCCTACGAGCAGTACTTC. This encodes CASSPSSYEQYF.

This chain joins TRBV4-2 and TRBJ2-4, with D possibly being TRBD2 (5 bases). Germline V gives CDR1 LGHNA, CDR2 YNFKEQ. This CDR3 comprises 13 residues. Trimming removed 1 base at V and 11 bases at J, with 12 bases between. The CDR3 bases are TGTGCCAGCAGCCAAGTCGGAGGAGCGGTTCAGTACTTC. Residues: CASSQVGGAVQYF.

The gene calls are TRBV19 and TRBJ1-6; D is unresolved. The CDR3 is 15 residues long. Germline-derived CDR1 and CDR2 are LNHDA and SQIVND (reference sequence). Trimming took off 3 bases at V and 2 bases at J, with 8 bases between the two ends. The CDR3 protein is CASSIREPYNSPLHF. In DNA, the CDR3 is TGTGCCAGTAGTATTCGAGAGCCCTATAATTCACCCCTCCACTTT. The whole variable domain, filled in from reference TRBV19 and TRBJ1-6, reads DGGITQSPKYLFRKEGQNVTLSCEQNLNHDAMYWYRQDPGQGLRLIYYSQIVNDFQKGDIAEGYSVSREKKESFPLTVTSAQKNPTAFYLCASSIREPYNSPLHFGNGTRLTVT.

Only one count was recorded for this clone. This chain joins TRBV29-1 and TRBJ2-7; D might be TRBD1 (5 bases). V gave up 0 bases and J gave up 0 bases, with 21 bases separating them. The CDR3 sequence is 18 residues long. Germline V gene lookup returns CDR1 SQVTM and CDR2 ANQGSEA. CDR3 in amino acids: CSVEEPQGGAYLSYEQYF. Written as DNA, the CDR3 is TGCAGCGTTGAAGAACCCCAGGGTGGGGCATACCTCTCCTACGAGCAGTACTTC.

The chain carries TRBV7-4 and TRBJ2-7; no clear D. With 6 bases removed from V and 7 bases from J, the gap between germline ends came to 13 bases. This CDR3 has 12 residues. Germline V gene data show CDR1 as SGHVT and CDR2 as SQSDAQ. The CDR3 protein is CASRPTRSEQYF. CDR3 nucleotides: TGTGCCAGCAGGCCAACGAGGAGTGAGCAGTACTTC.

The chain uses TRBV11-1 and TRBJ2-7; the D gene is possibly TRBD1 (5 bases). This CDR3 has 14 amino acids. The germline CDR1 and CDR2 sequences are SGHAT and FQDESV (reference sequence). The germline V and J ends were trimmed by 5 bases and 3 bases, with 14 bases remaining between them. DNA for the CDR3: TGTGCCAGCAGCCCTGCCAGGGAAGGCTACGAGCAGTACTTC. Amino acids: CASSPAREGYEQYF.

This clone was counted once. The rearrangement joins TRBV7-6 to TRBJ2-7; 7 bases are a match to TRBD1. V dropped 5 bases and J dropped 1; count of bases not matched to a gene: 2. The CDR3 loop spans 13 amino acids. Germline V gene sequence: CDR1 SGHVS, CDR2 FNYEAQ. The CDR3 is CASSLDRSYEQYF. The CDR3 DNA sequence: TGTGCCAGCAGCCTGGACAGGTCCTACGAGCAGTACTTC.

This clone is a singleton in its sample. The chain links TRBV7-9 to TRBJ1-2, with D tentatively TRBD1 (5 bases). V was trimmed by 5 bases and J by 6 bases, leaving 19 bases between them. The CDR3 sequence is 15 residues long. Germline loops: CDR1 SEHNR, CDR2 FQNEAQ (reference sequence). The CDR3 coding sequence is TGTGCCAGCAGCCCGGGAGGGTTCCTGGGGGATGGCTACACCTTC. Translation: CASSPGGFLGDGYTF. Looking up the rest from reference TRBV7-9 and TRBJ1-2 gives the full variable domain: DTGVSQNPRHKITKRGQNVTFRCDPISEHNRLYWYRQTLGQGPEFLTYFQNEAQLEKSRLLSDRFSAERPKGSFSTLEIQRTEQGDSAMYLCASSPGGFLGDGYTFGSGTRLTVV.

The chain couples TRBV19 to TRBJ1-5; the D is unclear. This CDR3 region has 15 residues. Trimming took off 6 bases at V and 6 bases at J, with 18 bases between the two ends. The germline V gene has CDR1 LNHDA and CDR2 SQIVND (reference sequence). CDR3 sequence reads: CASSPFAGEGQPQHF. CDR3 sequence (DNA): TGTGCCAGTAGCCCATTTGCTGGGGAGGGTCAGCCCCAGCATTTT.

The CDR3 reads CASSLNPVSGMVAKNIQYF. In DNA form, the CDR3 reads TGTGCCAGCAGCTTAAACCCCGTATCGGGGATGGTAGCCAAAAACATTCAGTACTTC. The gene calls are TRBV7-6 and TRBJ2-4, with D perhaps matching TRBD2 (5 bases). The V end lost 2 bases, the J end lost 0 bases, and 20 bases lay between the germline ends. Germline CDR1 reads SGHVS; CDR2 reads FNYEAQ. The CDR3 loop spans 19 amino acids. Combining the CDR3 with reference TRBV7-6 and TRBJ2-4 gives the whole variable domain GAGVSQSPRYKVTKRGQDVALRCDPISGHVSLYWYRQALGQGPEFLTYFNYEAQQDKSGLPNDRFSAERPEGSISTLTIQRTEQRDSAMYRCASSLNPVSGMVAKNIQYFGAGTRLSVL.

The chain is built from TRBV4-3 and TRBJ2-3; TRBD2 aligns across 8 bases. The CDR3 is made up of 16 amino acids. V shed 0 bases and J 3 bases; nucleotides not matched to a gene: 5. Germline CDR1 reads LGHNA; CDR2 reads YSLEER. The CDR3, as DNA: TGCGCCAGCAGCCAAGATACGGGGGGGCCTACAGATACGCAGTATTTT. This gives the protein CASSQDTGGPTDTQYF.

The CDR3 here is CAIAGDRVIYEQYF. CDR3 bases: TGTGCCATCGCTGGGGACAGGGTCATCTACGAGCAGTACTTC. The chain carries TRBV5-8 and TRBJ2-7, with 9 bases identical to TRBD1. This CDR3 is 14 amino acids long. CDR1 is SGHTS, CDR2 YDEGEE, per germline. V dropped 9 bases and J dropped 3; count of bases not matched to a gene: 10.

This clone occurred once. The V call is TRBV19, the J call TRBJ1-2; D is unresolved. From germline, CDR1 is LNHDA and CDR2 SQIVND (reference sequence). This CDR3 has 14 amino acids. With 1 base removed from V and 2 bases from J, the gap between germline ends came to 8 bases. The CDR3 here is CASSIAGVNYGYTF. Here the CDR3 DNA reads TGTGCCAGTAGTATAGCCGGGGTGAACTATGGCTACACCTTC.